A single sample is the source of the 18 T cell receptor beta chains below, sequenced in a study of prognosis after radiotherapy for stage I lung cancer (dated by TCRdb to the early 2020s). Sequencing relied on an Illumina HiSeq 3000. Two rounds of multiplex PCR on genomic DNA were used to amplify the TCR beta CDR3 region. In the first round of PCR, primers specific to each TRBV and TRBJ gene were used, and the primer sequences are filed in Chinese patent CN105087789A. TCRdb passed the public sequencing reads through fastp at Q25 and MiXCR, retaining productive beta sequences. Rows are unified per CDR3 protein, each entry keeping the most common DNA and genes. The sample table contains about 20,000 distinct CDR3 sequences; only one count was recorded for roughly 43% of them. The ten largest make up roughly a third of the sample. This specimen consisted of PBMCs, obtained before or after stereotactic body radiation therapy (not recorded which). Source of these receptors: a donor aged 50 or older with non-small cell lung cancer.

Comments on this clonotype: A clone one base away is much larger, so this may be a read error. The V gene is TRBV29-1, the J gene TRBJ2-7; TRBD2 matches 7 bases. The J segment lost 3 bases and the V segment lost 5 bases, leaving 13 bases of the junction unmatched. CDR3 size: 15 residues. The V gene's germline CDR1 is SQVTM and CDR2 ANQGSEA. Here the CDR3 DNA reads TGCAGCGTTCTGACTAGCAGGAGTGGGATCTACGAGCAGTACTTC. Its protein product is CSVLTSRSGIYEQYF.

This clonotype was seen at least ten times. This sequence may be a read error, since a much larger clone differs from it by one base. V usage is TRBV7-2 and J usage is TRBJ2-1, with 14 bases fitting TRBD2. This CDR3 has 16 residues. Germline values: CDR1 SGHTA, CDR2 FQGNSA. The CDR3 spells CASSLVGTSGGNGQFF. CDR3 DNA: TGTGCCAGCAGCTTAGTCGGGACTAGCGGGGGCAATGGGCAGTTCTTC.

Concerning this clonotype: Since a much larger clone is just one base distant, this may be a read error. This chain joins TRBV20-1 and TRBJ2-5; no clear D. The CDR3 extends over 12 amino acids. The germline CDR1 and CDR2 sequences are DFQATT and SNEGSKA (reference sequence). The CDR3 sequence: CSAQLIGETKYF. CDR3 coding DNA: TGCAGTGCTCAACTAATCGGCGAGACCAAGTACTTC.

V usage is TRBV19 and J usage is TRBJ2-1, with TRBD2 identical over 7 bases. Per the germline V gene, CDR1 is LNHDA and CDR2 is SQIVND (reference sequence). There are 12 residues in the CDR3. The ends lost 3 bases at V and 16 bases at J; junction bases unmatched: 9. The CDR3 bases are TGTGCCAGTAGTATTGGGAGGGATGATCATTTCTTC. This translates into CASSIGRDDHFF.

This clonotype has only a few counts. This CDR3 is CSARQPSSNTIYF. CDR3 bases: TGCAGTGCTAGACAGCCATCCTCAAACACCATATATTTT. The V gene is TRBV20-1, the J gene TRBJ1-3, with D hard to call. Germline V lookup: CDR1 DFQATT, CDR2 SNEGSKA (reference sequence). V was trimmed by 2 bases and J by 6 bases, leaving 11 bases between them. This CDR3 contains 13 residues.

This clonotype was seen at least ten times. CDR3 loop: CSANRQGLNNEQFF. The CDR3 nucleotides are TGCAGTGCTAATCGACAGGGCCTCAACAATGAGCAGTTCTTC. V usage is TRBV20-1 and J usage is TRBJ2-1, with 7 nucleotides matching TRBD1. Germline lookup yields CDR1 DFQATT and CDR2 SNEGSKA (reference sequence). The CDR3 consists of 14 residues. V lost 4 bases to trimming and J lost 5 bases; unmatched junction nucleotides: 8.

Points on this clonotype: This clone may be a read error of a much larger clone one base away. V usage is TRBV4-2 and J usage is TRBJ2-5; a possible D gene is TRBD2 (6 bases). Germline values: CDR1 LGHNA, CDR2 YNFKEQ. This CDR3 comprises 15 residues. CDR3 sequence reads: CAISPSQGGGETQYF. The CDR3 DNA sequence: TGTGCCATCAGCCCTTCTCAGGGTGGAGGGGAGACCCAGTACTTC.

J is TRBJ2-2 and V is TRBV7-8; 7 nucleotides agree with TRBD1. V shed 6 bases, J shed 4 bases, and the junction held 5 bases outside the gene matches. The V gene's germline CDR1 is SGHVS and CDR2 FQNEAQ. This CDR3 region has 14 residues. The CDR3 protein is CASSFDRATGELFF. The CDR3 DNA reads TGTGCCAGCAGTTTTGACAGGGCCACCGGGGAGCTGTTTTTT.

By share of the sample, this clonotype is medium-sized. J is TRBJ2-2 and V is TRBV6-4, with a weak D call TRBD2 (6 bases). The CDR3 consists of 14 residues. V lost 6 bases to trimming and J lost 5 bases, with 13 bases between them. The germline CDR1 and CDR2 sequences are MRHNA and SNTAGT. In DNA form, the CDR3 reads TGTGCCAGCAGCGGGAGTCCCGGTACCGGGGAGCTGTTTTTT. It is translated as CASSGSPGTGELFF.

This clonotype was recorded once. At one of its ends the junction is not consistent with the germline gene, which may arise from a read error. V is TRBV27 and J is TRBJ2-7; TRBD2 matches 11 bases. The CDR3 has 15 amino acids. Looked up from germline, CDR1 is MNHEY and CDR2 is SMNVEV (reference sequence). CDR3 coding DNA: TGTGCCAGCATTTTACTAGCGGGAGTTATCTACGAGCAGTACTTC. This codes for CASILLAGVIYEQYF.

This clonotype has at least ten counts. The DNA for the CDR3 is TGTGCCAGCAGCACACTCCCACAGGGGGCCGGGGAGACCCAGTACTTC. This sequence encodes CASSTLPQGAGETQYF. The gene calls are TRBV7-3 and TRBJ2-5; 9 nucleotides agree with TRBD1. CDR1 and CDR2 from the germline V gene are SGHTA and FQGTGA. CDR3 length: 16 amino acids. V shed 5 bases and J 5 bases; nucleotides not matched to a gene: 12.

In the case of this clonotype: A clone one base away is much larger, so this may be a read error. The chain is built from TRBV6-2 or TRBV6-3 and TRBJ2-1, with TRBD1 as a possible D gene (5 bases). Germline CDR1 is MNHEY and CDR2 is SVGEGT. The CDR3 sequence is 17 residues long. The V end was cut by 0 bases, the J end by 5 bases, with 17 bases between. In DNA form, the CDR3 reads TGTGCCAGCAGTTACTCGGGGTCCAGGGTGGGGAACAATGAGCAGTTCTTC. Its protein product is CASSYSGSRVGNNEQFF.

There are many counts of this clonotype. The chain has TRBV15 and TRBJ2-2; 9 positions agree with TRBD2. The CDR3 runs 17 residues. With 1 base clipped from V and 1 base from J, the junction kept 4 bases outside the gene matches. Germline V lookup: CDR1 LNHNV, CDR2 YYDKDF (reference sequence). The CDR3 DNA is TGTGCCACCAGCAGAGGGGCTAGCGGGATGAACACCGGGGAGCTGTTTTTT. Protein: CATSRGASGMNTGELFF.

This clonotype occurred many times. This chain uses TRBV6-5 with TRBJ1-1; D is uncertain. With 3 bases removed from V and 1 base from J, the gap between germline ends came to 6 bases. Germline loops: CDR1 MNHEY, CDR2 SVGAGI. The CDR3 runs to 13 residues. CDR3 residues: CASSYPRNTEAFF. CDR3 coding DNA: TGTGCCAGCAGTTATCCACGGAACACTGAAGCTTTCTTT.

This clonotype is judged medium-sized (0.01 to 0.1%). The chain is built from TRBV11-3 and TRBJ1-1; D may be TRBD1 (6 bases). The V gene lost 1 base and the J gene lost 1 base, with 7 bases spanning the gap. Germline V CDR1 and CDR2: SGHNT, YENEEA. This CDR3 region has 14 residues. The CDR3 coding sequence is TGTGCCAGCAGCTTAGGACAGGCGAACACTGAAGCTTTCTTT. This sequence encodes CASSLGQANTEAFF. Supplemented by reference TRBV11-3 and TRBJ1-1, the full variable domain reads EAGVVQSPRYKIIEKKQPVAFWCNPISGHNTLYWYLQNLGQGPELLIRYENEEAVDDSQLPKDRFSAERLKGVDSTLKIQPAELGDSAVYLCASSLGQANTEAFFGQGTRLTVV.

On this clonotype: It differs at one base from a far larger clone, so likely a read error. The rearrangement uses TRBV6-1 and TRBJ1-4, with D possibly matching TRBD1 (5 bases). CDR3 length equals 19 residues. Germline V gene lookup returns CDR1 MNHNS and CDR2 SASEGT. The germline V and J ends were trimmed by 6 bases and 1 base, with 24 bases remaining between them. CDR3: CASSLGRGVSKKTNEKLFF. In DNA, the CDR3 is TGTGCCAGCAGCCTAGGACGGGGCGTATCTAAGAAAACTAATGAAAAACTGTTTTTT.

This clonotype has a count of ten or more. CDR3 sequence (DNA): TGTGCCAGCAGCTTAGGACAGGGGTTTGGTCAGCCCCAGCATTTT. Translation: CASSLGQGFGQPQHF. The chain carries TRBV7-8 and TRBJ1-5; 8 nucleotides line up with TRBD1. J gave up 6 bases and V 1 base, and 5 bases lay outside the gene matches. This CDR3 region has 15 residues. CDR1 is SGHVS and CDR2 is FQNEAQ in the germline V gene.

Note on this clonotype: The germline gene is not matched at one end of the junction; a read error may be the cause. This chain links TRBV6-1 with TRBJ2-1; TRBD1 might be the D (5 bases). This CDR3 is built from 13 residues. Germline V gene lookup returns CDR1 MNHNS and CDR2 SASEGT. The CDR3 sequence is CASRVTYYNEQFF. CDR3 nucleotides: TGTGCTAGCAGGGTGACTTACTACAATGAGCAGTTCTTC.